The clone carrying this T cell receptor (beta chain) has a handful of counts. As yet, its antigen is unknown. This sample is drawn from a study of molecular identifiers for immune sequencing clone quantification. Study-level results: Under 1% of molecules in naive cells, but over 97% of effector molecules, belonged to clones above 20 RNA copies. Identical TCR molecules that share a barcode could lead to an underestimation of highly expanded clone sizes.

Previously described methods and listed TCR primers produced bulk TCR libraries. In TCRdb, the PCR reads were re-called with MiXCR into one record per CDR3 protein. Among about 640,000 distinct CDR3 sequences listed, just under 20% were seen once. The CDR3 sequence is 14 residues long. Germline loops: CDR1 MGHRA, CDR2 YSYEKL. The V and J ends lost 6 bases and 6 bases, in that order; junction bases with no gene match: 9. Construction of naive CD8 libraries employed roughly 18,000 to 1,100,000 sorted cells together with 10%, 30% or 50% RNA. The clonotype originates from a human donor in good health. Some libraries in this study had Jurkat cell RNA spiked in. Sequencing input: naive CD8+ T cells from blood, with Jurkat cell RNA spiked in. Subset specified: FACS-sorted CD8+CD4-CCR7+CD45RA+ naive T cells. This chain connects TRBV4-1 to TRBJ2-3; TRBD1 matches 7 bases. CDR3 in amino acids: CASSADRVADTQYF. The DNA of the CDR3 is TGCGCCAGCAGTGCCGACAGGGTTGCGGATACGCAGTATTTT.